Listed below are T cell receptor beta chains from one sample, sequenced in a study of blood T cell repertoires in COVID-19. Assay: immunoSEQ multiplex PCR; the TCRdb copy retains only in-frame clones and omits some. The sample yields hundreds of thousands of clones, approximately 86% seen once. Sequencing input: peripheral blood. These receptors were collected from a human donor in a cohort sampled during active COVID-19. Each CDR3 is given with its conserved first and last residue. D genes are given only for firm matches. For some rows the clone size is stated as once, few or many, or as a class when expanded; others skip it.

v_call	j_call	clone_size	d_call	cdr3_nt	cdr3_aa
TRBV23-1	TRBJ2-7	-	-	TGCGCCAGCAGTGGTCTACAGGGCGGCTACGAGCAGTACTTC	CASSGLQGGYEQYF
TRBV28	TRBJ1-2	once	-	TGTGCCAGCAACCTAGACGGGGAATATGGCTACACCTTC	CASNLDGEYGYTF
TRBV27	TRBJ2-7	-	TRBD1	TGTGCCAGCAGTTTAGACAGGGGTACGGCCTACGAGCAGTACTTC	CASSLDRGTAYEQYF
TRBV7-8	TRBJ2-1	-	TRBD1	TGTGCCAGCAGCTTAGAGGCAGGGGGATACTCCTACAATGAGCAGTTCTTC	CASSLEAGGYSYNEQFF
TRBV28	TRBJ1-6	-	-	TGTGCCAGCAGGAGTCTGGTACGAGGGTATGGAAATTCACCCCTCCACTTT	CASRSLVRGYGNSPLHF
TRBV5-4	TRBJ2-7	-	TRBD2	TGTGCCAGCAGTCACCTAGCGGGAGGTTTCCACGAGCAGTACTTC	CASSHLAGGFHEQYF
TRBV7-2	TRBJ2-1	-	-	TGTGCCAGCAGCTTTCCCCAGGCAGACAATGAGCAGTTCTTC	CASSFPQADNEQFF
TRBV14	TRBJ2-3	-	TRBD2	TGTGCCAGCAGCCCAACCGCACCACTAGCGGGGGGCACAGATACGCAGTATTTT	CASSPTAPLAGGTDTQYF
TRBV10-3	TRBJ2-5	-	TRBD2	TGTGCCATCAGTGACGGGACTAGCGGTCTCCAAGAGACCCAGTACTTC	CAISDGTSGLQETQYF
TRBV30	TRBJ1-6	-	-	TGTGCCTGGAGTTCCAACGGGGATTCACCCCTCCACTTT	CAWSSNGDSPLHF
TRBV5-1	TRBJ1-2	-	TRBD1	TGCGCCAGCAGCCTCTGGGACAGGTCCGATGGGGGCTACACCTTC	CASSLWDRSDGGYTF
TRBV2	TRBJ2-5	-	TRBD2	TGTGCCAGCAGTGAGTGGGGGACTAGCGGGACGCGTTCGGCCCAGTACTTC	CASSEWGTSGTRSAQYF
TRBV3-1/TRBV3-2	TRBJ1-6	-	-	TGTGCCAGCAGCCAAGATTGGGGGCAGCCTAATAATTCACCCCTCCACTTT	CASSQDWGQPNNSPLHF
TRBV4-2	TRBJ2-7	many	-	TGTGCCAGCAGCCAAAACAGGGCTAGCTCCTACGAGCAGTACTTC	CASSQNRASSYEQYF
TRBV5-4	TRBJ2-7	few	TRBD1	TGTGCCAGCAGCGGGGGACAGGGAAACTACGAGCAGTACTTC	CASSGGQGNYEQYF
TRBV5-1	TRBJ1-2	-	TRBD1	TGCGCCAGCAGCTTGGGCGGGACAGGGGGCTATGGCTACACCTTC	CASSLGGTGGYGYTF
TRBV3-1/TRBV3-2	TRBJ2-3	-	TRBD2	TGTGCCAGCAGCCAAGAACTAGCGCGCACAGATACGCAGTATTTT	CASSQELARTDTQYF
TRBV4-1	TRBJ2-5	-	TRBD1	TGCGCCAGCAGCCAAGATCCGGCAGGGGGCGGACAAGAGACCCAGTACTTC	CASSQDPAGGGQETQYF
TRBV11-2	TRBJ2-1	-	-	TGTGCCAGCAGCCCTTATCAGCGGGTGAGCTCCTACAATGAGCAGTTCTTC	CASSPYQRVSSYNEQFF
TRBV18	TRBJ2-3	-	-	TGTGCCAGCTCACCACCCTCCACAGATACGCAGTATTTT	CASSPPSTDTQYF
TRBV7-9	TRBJ2-3	-	TRBD2	TGTGCCAGCAGCTTACGGGCTAGCGGGGTTGGGACAGATACGCAGTATTTT	CASSLRASGVGTDTQYF
TRBV4-2	TRBJ2-5	-	-	TGTGCCAGCAGCCAAGGGACTAGGGGGGAGACCCAGTACTTC	CASSQGTRGETQYF
TRBV6-5	TRBJ1-3	-	-	TGTGCCAGCAGTAAGACAGTGCTTGGAAACACCATATATTTT	CASSKTVLGNTIYF
TRBV3-1/TRBV3-2	TRBJ1-1	-	TRBD1	TGTGCCAGCTCCGACAGGGGAACTGAAGCTTTCTTT	CASSDRGTEAFF
TRBV6-6	TRBJ2-4	-	-	TGTGCCAGCAGGCGAACGGGAGACACCCTAGCCAAAAACATTCAGTACTTC	CASRRTGDTLAKNIQYF
TRBV15	TRBJ2-7	-	TRBD1	TGTGCCACCAGCAGAGATGAACAGGGGCGCGAGCAGTACTTC	CATSRDEQGREQYF
TRBV7-8	TRBJ2-5	-	TRBD2	TGTGCCAGCAGCTTAGCGGGCTTAGCGGGGGGTAGACCCGGTATCCAAGAGACCCAGTACTTC	CASSLAGLAGGRPGIQETQYF
TRBV4-1	TRBJ2-1	-	-	TGCGCCAGCAGCCAAGGGCGGGGTAGCGGAGTTAATGAGCAGTTCTTC	CASSQGRGSGVNEQFF
TRBV11-2	TRBJ2-7	-	-	TGTGCCAGCAGCTTCAATCAGGGGCAGGGTGAGCAGTACTTC	CASSFNQGQGEQYF
TRBV9	TRBJ1-1	-	-	TGTGCCAGCAGCCCCCCGTCGCCCGTGGTTGCGTCGTGGTTCATGAACACTGAAGCTTTCTTT	CASSPPSPVVASWFMNTEAFF
TRBV7-9	TRBJ1-1	-	TRBD1	TGTGCCAGCATTAGCCGACAGGGGGTAAACACTGAAGCTTTCTTT	CASISRQGVNTEAFF
TRBV23-1	TRBJ2-5	-	TRBD1	TGCGCCAGCAGTCAGCCGGGACAGGGTGGGGATTATAACCAAGAGACCCAGTACTTC	CASSQPGQGGDYNQETQYF
TRBV2	TRBJ1-5	-	TRBD1	TGTGCCAGAGGGACAGGAGGAAATCAGCCCCAGCATTTT	CARGTGGNQPQHF
TRBV6-2/TRBV6-3	TRBJ2-5	once	TRBD1	TGTGCCAGCAGTAAATGGGGACAGGGATTGGAGACCCAGTACTTC	CASSKWGQGLETQYF
TRBV7-2	TRBJ2-5	few	TRBD2	TGTGCCAGCAGCTTAGGCAGCGGGGGGGCCGTGGTTGAGACCCAGTACTTC	CASSLGSGGAVVETQYF
TRBV4-1	TRBJ2-7	once	-	TGCGCCAGCAGCCAGACTACAGGGTTCTACGAGCAGTACTTC	CASSQTTGFYEQYF
TRBV18	TRBJ1-5	once	-	TGTGCCAGCTCACGGGGGGATAGCAATCAGCCCCAGCATTTT	CASSRGDSNQPQHF
TRBV4-2	TRBJ1-2	-	TRBD1	TGTGCCAGCAGCCAACCGACAGGGCTCTATGGCTACACCTTC	CASSQPTGLYGYTF
TRBV2	TRBJ1-4	-	-	TGTGCCAGCAGTCCGGGACACACTAATGAAAAACTGTTTTTT	CASSPGHTNEKLFF
TRBV7-2	TRBJ1-1	-	TRBD1	TGTGCCAGCAGCTTAGTTCGGGACAGGGGGGGTACTGAAGCTTTCTTT	CASSLVRDRGGTEAFF
TRBV14	TRBJ2-7	-	-	TGTGCCAGCAGCCACCTAACTAGTTCCGAGCAGTACTTC	CASSHLTSSEQYF
TRBV6-5	TRBJ1-1	-	-	TGTGCCAGCGTACCTCCCGACAGGTCCACTGAAGCTTTCTTT	CASVPPDRSTEAFF
TRBV11-2	TRBJ2-7	-	TRBD1	TGTGCCAGCAGCTTAGCCGGGACAGGACGGTACGAGCAGTACTTC	CASSLAGTGRYEQYF
TRBV4-1	TRBJ1-1	-	TRBD1	TGCGCCAGCAGCCAAGATCGAGGGACAGGACAATACACTGAAGCTTTCTTT	CASSQDRGTGQYTEAFF